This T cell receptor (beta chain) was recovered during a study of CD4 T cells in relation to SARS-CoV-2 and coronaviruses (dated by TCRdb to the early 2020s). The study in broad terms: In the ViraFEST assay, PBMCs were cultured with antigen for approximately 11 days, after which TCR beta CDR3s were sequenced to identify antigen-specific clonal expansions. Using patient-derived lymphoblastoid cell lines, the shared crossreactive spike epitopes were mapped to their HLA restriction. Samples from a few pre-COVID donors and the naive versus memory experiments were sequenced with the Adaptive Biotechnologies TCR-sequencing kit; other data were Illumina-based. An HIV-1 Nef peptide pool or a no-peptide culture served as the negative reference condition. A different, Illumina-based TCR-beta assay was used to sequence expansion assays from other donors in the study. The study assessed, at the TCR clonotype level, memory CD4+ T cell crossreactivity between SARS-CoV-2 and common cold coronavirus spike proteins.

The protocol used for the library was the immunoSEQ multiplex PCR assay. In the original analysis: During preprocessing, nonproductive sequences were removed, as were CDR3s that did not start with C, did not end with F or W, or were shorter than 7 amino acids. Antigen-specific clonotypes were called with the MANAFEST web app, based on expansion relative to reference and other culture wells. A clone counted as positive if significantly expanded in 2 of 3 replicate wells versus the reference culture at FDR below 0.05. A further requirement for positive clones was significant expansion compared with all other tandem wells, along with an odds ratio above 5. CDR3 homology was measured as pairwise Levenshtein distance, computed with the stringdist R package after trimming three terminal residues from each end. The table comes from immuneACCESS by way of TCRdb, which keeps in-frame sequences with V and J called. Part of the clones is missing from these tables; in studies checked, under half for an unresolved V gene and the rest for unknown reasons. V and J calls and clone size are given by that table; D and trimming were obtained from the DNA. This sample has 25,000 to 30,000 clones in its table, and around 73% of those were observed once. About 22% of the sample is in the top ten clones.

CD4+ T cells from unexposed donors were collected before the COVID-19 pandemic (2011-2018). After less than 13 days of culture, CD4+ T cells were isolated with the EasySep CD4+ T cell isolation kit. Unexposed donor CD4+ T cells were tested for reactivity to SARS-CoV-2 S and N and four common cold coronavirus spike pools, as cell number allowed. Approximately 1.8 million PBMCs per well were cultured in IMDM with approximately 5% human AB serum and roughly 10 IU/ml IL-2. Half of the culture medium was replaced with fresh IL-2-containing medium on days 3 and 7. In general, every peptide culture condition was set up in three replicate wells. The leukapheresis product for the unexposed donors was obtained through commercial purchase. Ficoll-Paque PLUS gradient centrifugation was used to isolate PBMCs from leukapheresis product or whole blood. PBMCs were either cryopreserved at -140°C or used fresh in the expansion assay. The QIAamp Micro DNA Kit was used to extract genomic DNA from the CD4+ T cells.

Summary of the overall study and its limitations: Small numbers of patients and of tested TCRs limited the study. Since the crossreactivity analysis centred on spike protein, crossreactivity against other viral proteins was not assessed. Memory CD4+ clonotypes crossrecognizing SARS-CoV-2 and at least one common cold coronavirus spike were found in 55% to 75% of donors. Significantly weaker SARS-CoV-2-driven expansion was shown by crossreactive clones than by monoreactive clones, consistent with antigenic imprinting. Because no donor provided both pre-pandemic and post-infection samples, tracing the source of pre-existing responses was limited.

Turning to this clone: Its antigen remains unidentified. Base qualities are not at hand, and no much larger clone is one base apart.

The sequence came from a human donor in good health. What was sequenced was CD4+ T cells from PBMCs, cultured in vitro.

In nucleotides, the sequence is TGTGCCAGCTCACCACCGCAAATTCGGCAGTTCTTC. Its protein product is CASSPPQIRQFF. The sequence links TRBV18 to TRBJ2-1; no D gene is confidently identified. From the cysteine up to the phenylalanine, the CDR3 has a length of 12 residues. Only the CDR3 DNA is retained, 36 bases long and in frame from the first base. V lost 0 bases and J lost 12 bases; the stretch between them is 9 bases long. CDR1 and CDR2 (KGHSH, LQKENI) derive from the germline V gene.